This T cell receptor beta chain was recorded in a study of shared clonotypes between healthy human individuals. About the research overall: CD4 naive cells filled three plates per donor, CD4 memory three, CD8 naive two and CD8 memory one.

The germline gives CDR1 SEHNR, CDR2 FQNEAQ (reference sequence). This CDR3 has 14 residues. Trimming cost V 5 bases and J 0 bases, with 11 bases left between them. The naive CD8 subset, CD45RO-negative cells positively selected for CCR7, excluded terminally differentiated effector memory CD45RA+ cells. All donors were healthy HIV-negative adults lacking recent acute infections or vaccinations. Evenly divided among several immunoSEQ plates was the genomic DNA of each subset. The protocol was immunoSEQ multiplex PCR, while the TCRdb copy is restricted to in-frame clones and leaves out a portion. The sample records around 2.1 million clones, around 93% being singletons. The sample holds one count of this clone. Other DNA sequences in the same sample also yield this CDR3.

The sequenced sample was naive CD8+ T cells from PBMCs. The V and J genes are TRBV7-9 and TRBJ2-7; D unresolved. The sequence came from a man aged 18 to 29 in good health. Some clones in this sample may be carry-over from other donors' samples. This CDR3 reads CASSPLVGSYEQYF. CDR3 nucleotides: TGTGCCAGCAGCCCCCTTGTTGGCTCCTACGAGCAGTACTTC. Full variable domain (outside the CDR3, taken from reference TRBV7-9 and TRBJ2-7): DTGVSQNPRHKITKRGQNVTFRCDPISEHNRLYWYRQTLGQGPEFLTYFQNEAQLEKSRLLSDRFSAERPKGSFSTLEIQRTEQGDSAMYLCASSPLVGSYEQYFGPGTRLTVT.